Listed below are T cell receptor beta chains from one sample, sequenced in a study of control samples from healthy donors and cancer patients. Sequencing used immunoSEQ multiplex PCR; TCRdb keeps in-frame clones, though not all of them. This sample has about 84,000 clones; 70% to 85% occur once, and the top ten carry 11%. Source material: PBMCs. All receptors come from a man between 60 and 70 years old with head and neck cancer. Each CDR3 is given with its conserved first and last residue. A D gene is named only where the DNA matches it firmly. Not every row has a clone size; where given, it reads once, few, many or a size class.

DNA: TGCGCCAGCAGCACCCAGGGACAGGGGTCCTACAATGAGCAGTTCTTC
CDR3: CASSTQGQGSYNEQFF
size: -
V: TRBV5-1
D: TRBD1
J: TRBJ2-1

DNA: TGTGCCAGCAGACCTCAGGGGGCCGCGGGAGGCTACACCTTC
CDR3: CASRPQGAAGGYTF
size: -
V: TRBV6-4
D: TRBD1
J: TRBJ1-2

DNA: TGTGCCAGCAGTTACTCAGGGCTAGCGGGAGGTGGTGAGCAGTTCTTC
CDR3: CASSYSGLAGGGEQFF
size: -
V: TRBV6-2/TRBV6-3
D: TRBD2
J: TRBJ2-1

DNA: TGTGCCAGCAGCTTGAGTACCTTTGGAGAGCAGTACTTC
CDR3: CASSLSTFGEQYF
size: -
V: TRBV7-2
D: -
J: TRBJ2-7

DNA: TGCAGTGCTAGATGGGCAAGCGAGCAGTTCTTC
CDR3: CSARWASEQFF
size: -
V: TRBV20-1
D: -
J: TRBJ2-1

DNA: TGTGCCAGCAGTTACTCAGCCGGCGGGAGTACCCATACGCAGTATTTT
CDR3: CASSYSAGGSTHTQYF
size: -
V: TRBV6-5
D: TRBD2
J: TRBJ2-3

DNA: TGTGCCAGCAGCCAAGATCTGGTAGCGGGAGTGGTGTCGGATACGCAGTATTTT
CDR3: CASSQDLVAGVVSDTQYF
size: -
V: TRBV4-2
D: TRBD2
J: TRBJ2-3

DNA: TGCGCCAGCAGCCCGGGACAGGGAGGGGAATCCTACGAGCAGTACTTC
CDR3: CASSPGQGGESYEQYF
size: once
V: TRBV5-1
D: TRBD1
J: TRBJ2-7

DNA: TGTGCCATCAGTGGAATGGGTGTGGGGAATCAGCCCCAGCATTTT
CDR3: CAISGMGVGNQPQHF
size: -
V: TRBV10-3
D: -
J: TRBJ1-5

DNA: TGTGCCATCCGATCCTCCCGCGGGGTCGGCAATGAGCAGTTCTTC
CDR3: CAIRSSRGVGNEQFF
size: -
V: TRBV10-3
D: -
J: TRBJ2-1

DNA: TGTGCCAGCAGTTTAGGGGTACGCACTGAAGCTTTCTTT
CDR3: CASSLGVRTEAFF
size: -
V: TRBV28
D: -
J: TRBJ1-1

DNA: TGTGCCAGCAGGACCCGGACTACCGGCTACGAGCAGTACTTC
CDR3: CASRTRTTGYEQYF
size: -
V: TRBV27
D: -
J: TRBJ2-7

DNA: TGTGCCAGCAGCATAGGCGGAGTAATCCAAGAGACCCAGTACTTC
CDR3: CASSIGGVIQETQYF
size: -
V: TRBV11-2
D: -
J: TRBJ2-5

DNA: TGTGCCAGTAGTATCGGAAGTGAGACCCAGTACTTC
CDR3: CASSIGSETQYF
size: once
V: TRBV19
D: -
J: TRBJ2-5

DNA: TGTGCCAGCAGCCTATATACAGGGGGAACTGAAGCTTTCTTT
CDR3: CASSLYTGGTEAFF
size: once
V: TRBV7-2
D: TRBD1
J: TRBJ1-1

DNA: TGTGCCAGCAGTTTTCGGCTTGCGAGCTCCTACGAGCAGTACTTC
CDR3: CASSFRLASSYEQYF
size: -
V: TRBV28
D: -
J: TRBJ2-7

DNA: TGTGCCAGCAGCCAAGATGGGAGAGGGGGCGCAGAGACCCAGTACTTC
CDR3: CASSQDGRGGAETQYF
size: -
V: TRBV3-1/TRBV3-2
D: TRBD1
J: TRBJ2-5

DNA: TGCAGCGTTGAAGAAGGGACAGAGTACCAAGAGACCCAGTACTTC
CDR3: CSVEEGTEYQETQYF
size: -
V: TRBV29-1
D: TRBD1
J: TRBJ2-5

DNA: TGTGCCAGCAGTGAACCAACAGCCGACGAGCAGTACTTC
CDR3: CASSEPTADEQYF
size: -
V: TRBV6-1
D: -
J: TRBJ2-7

DNA: TGTGCCAGCATCCGGAGTGGGGTGATGAATGAAAAACTGTTTTTT
CDR3: CASIRSGVMNEKLFF
size: -
V: TRBV28
D: -
J: TRBJ1-4

DNA: TGTGCCACCAGCAGAGATTTAAGACAGGGCGAATTCTTGTGGGGTCAGCCCCAGCATTTT
CDR3: CATSRDLRQGEFLWGQPQHF
size: -
V: TRBV15
D: TRBD1
J: TRBJ1-5

DNA: TGTGCCAGCAGCTTGGCCGGGGACGGGGAAGAGACCCAGTACTTC
CDR3: CASSLAGDGEETQYF
size: -
V: TRBV5-4
D: -
J: TRBJ2-5

DNA: TGCGCCAGCAGCTTGGGGATTGGTTTTAGTGAAGCTTTCTTT
CDR3: CASSLGIGFSEAFF
size: -
V: TRBV5-1
D: -
J: TRBJ1-1

DNA: TGTGCCAGCAGCCCACTGGGACTAGCGGTCTCCTACAATGAGCAGTTCTTC
CDR3: CASSPLGLAVSYNEQFF
size: -
V: TRBV5-4
D: TRBD2
J: TRBJ2-1

DNA: TGTGCCAGCAGTTACCTCCGGCGGGTGCACAATGAGCAGTTCTTC
CDR3: CASSYLRRVHNEQFF
size: -
V: TRBV6-5
D: -
J: TRBJ2-1

DNA: TGTGCCATCAGTGTGGACGCTAACTATGGCTACACCTTC
CDR3: CAISVDANYGYTF
size: -
V: TRBV10-3
D: -
J: TRBJ1-2

DNA: TGTGCCAGCAGGCGGGGCGGCACAGATACGCAGTATTTT
CDR3: CASRRGGTDTQYF
size: -
V: TRBV13
D: -
J: TRBJ2-3